The T cell receptor (beta chain) under discussion was sequenced for a study of metastatic and nonmetastatic thyroid tumors. Not a single patient had been given any form of treatment at any point before undergoing thyroid surgery. From the PCR reads, TCRdb re-called clones with MiXCR. Counted here are 21,000 or so clones, 25% to 30% occurring once; the ten biggest clones make up approximately 15%. This clone was counted a few times. J gave up 0 bases and V 2 bases, and 6 bases lay outside the gene matches. CDR1 is MNHNS and CDR2 is SASEGT in the germline V gene. CDR3 length: 17 amino acids. This clonotype was sampled from a male donor with papillary thyroid cancer or a benign thyroid nodule (not recorded which). Some clones in this sample may be carry-over from other donors' samples. Sequenced sample: tumor tissue. The chain links TRBV6-1 to TRBJ1-5, with TRBD1 matching over 8 bases. Here the CDR3 reads CASSELQGAYSNQPQHF. The CDR3 DNA follows: TGTGCCAGCAGTGAACTTCAGGGGGCCTATAGCAATCAGCCCCAGCATTTT.